Included here is one TCR beta chain sequence, with context. Its antigen is still unknown. The donors were healthy bone marrow donors. Primers included in the PCR were 60 Vbeta and 13 Jbeta primers. Assay: immunoSEQ multiplex PCR; the TCRdb copy retains only in-frame clones and omits some. The data contain about 160,000 clones, approximately 80% of them seen just once; the ten biggest clones take up roughly 2.3%. This sample is part of a study of cytomegalovirus exposure and HLA in healthy donors. Looking at the study overall: The early release's HLA-typed donors yielded 78 million or so unique TCRs.

The V end was cut by 6 bases, the J end by 6 bases, with 17 bases between. The CDR3 extends over 14 amino acids. Germline loops: CDR1 LNHDA, CDR2 SQIVND (reference sequence). Study-wide findings and caveats: Associated with cytomegalovirus, according to the listing, were about 160 TCR beta chains. Most of the TCR beta V segments (in an earlier analysis) were productive either about 87% or about 30% of the time.

The sequencing sample was made of PBMCs. V usage is TRBV19 and J usage is TRBJ1-2, with a possible D match to TRBD1 (6 bases). The clonotype was recovered from a male donor in good health and CMV-seronegative. CDR3 region: CASSPTGGANGYTF. DNA for the CDR3: TGTGCCAGTAGCCCGACAGGCGGAGCGAATGGCTACACCTTC.